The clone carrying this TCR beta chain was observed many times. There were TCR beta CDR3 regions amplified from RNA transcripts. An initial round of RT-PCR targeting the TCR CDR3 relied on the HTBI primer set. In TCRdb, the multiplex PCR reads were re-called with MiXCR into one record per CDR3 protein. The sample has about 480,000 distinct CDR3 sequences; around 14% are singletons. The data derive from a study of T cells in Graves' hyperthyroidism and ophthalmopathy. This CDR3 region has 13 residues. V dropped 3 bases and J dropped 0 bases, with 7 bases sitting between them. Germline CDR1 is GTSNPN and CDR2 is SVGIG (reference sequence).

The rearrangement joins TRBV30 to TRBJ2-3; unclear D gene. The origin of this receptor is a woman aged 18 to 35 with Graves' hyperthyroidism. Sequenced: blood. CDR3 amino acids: CAWSQTSTDTQYF. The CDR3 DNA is TGTGCCTGGAGCCAGACTAGCACAGATACGCAGTATTTT.